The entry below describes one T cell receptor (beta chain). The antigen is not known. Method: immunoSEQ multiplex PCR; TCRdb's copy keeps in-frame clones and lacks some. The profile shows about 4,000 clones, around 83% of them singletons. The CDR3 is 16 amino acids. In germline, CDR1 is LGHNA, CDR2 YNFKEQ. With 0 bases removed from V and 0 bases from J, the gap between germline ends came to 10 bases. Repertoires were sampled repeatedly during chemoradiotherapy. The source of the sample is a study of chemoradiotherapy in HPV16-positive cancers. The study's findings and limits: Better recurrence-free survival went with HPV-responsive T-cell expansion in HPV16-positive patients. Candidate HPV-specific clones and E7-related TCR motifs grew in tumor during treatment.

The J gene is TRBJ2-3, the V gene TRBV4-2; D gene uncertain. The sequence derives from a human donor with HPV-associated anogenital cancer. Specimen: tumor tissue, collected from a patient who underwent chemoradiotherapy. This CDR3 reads CASSQEPAPSTDTQYF. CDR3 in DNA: TGTGCCAGCAGCCAAGAACCAGCACCTAGCACAGATACGCAGTATTTT.